This T cell receptor (beta chain) was identified during a study of identical twins. Overall study findings and caveats: Not following the same donors, the study drew its conclusions from cross-sectional statistical analysis. Beta out-of-frame sequences showed weaker excess twin sharing. Invariant populations such as MAIT and iNKT cells could partly muddle zero-insertion analyses.

The junction had 7 bases not matched to a gene; V was cut back by 0 bases and J by 0 bases. The CDR3 consists of 17 residues. Germline CDR1 reads DFQATT; CDR2 reads SNEGSKA (reference sequence). cDNA molecules carried unique molecular identifiers, and template switching added a universal primer site. In TCRdb, the 5' RACE reads were re-called with MiXCR into one record per CDR3 protein. The sample consists of about 480,000 distinct CDR3 sequences, around 14% of them appearing once. Only a few counts were recorded for this clonotype. The antigen remains undetermined. In addition, the sample was reused for a study of yellow fever vaccine responses in identical twins.

This clonotype was obtained from a woman aged 18 to 35 in good health. The sample taken for sequencing was CD4+ T cells sorted from blood. The chain has TRBV20-1 and TRBJ2-2, with 7 bases that match TRBD1. The CDR3 nucleotides are TGCAGTGCTAGAGATTTTCGGCAGGGGGCGAACACCGGGGAGCTGTTTTTT. Protein sequence: CSARDFRQGANTGELFF.